A selection of T cell receptor beta chains follows, all from one sample in a study of T cell responses to AZD1222 COVID-19 vaccine. Assay used: immunoSEQ multiplex PCR; TCRdb lists only in-frame clones, some missing. The top ten hold around 10% of the sample, which has tens of thousands of clones, more than 75% seen once. The sequencing here drew on peripheral blood, taken 28 days after the second AZD1222 dose. The receptors were sampled from an adult who received the AZD1222 COVID-19 vaccine. Each CDR3 is given with its conserved first and last residue. A D gene is named only where the DNA matches it firmly. Size tells how often a clone was seen (once, few, many) or the class of an expanded clone, and some rows leave it out.

J | D | size | V | DNA | CDR3
TRBJ2-7 | TRBD1 | - | TRBV6-6 | TGTGCCAGCAAAGGACAGGGAGATCTGGCCGAGCAGTACTTC | CASKGQGDLAEQYF
TRBJ2-2 | - | - | TRBV4-3 | TGCGCCAGCAGCCAACCCGGGGGAACCGGGGAGCTGTTTTTT | CASSQPGGTGELFF
TRBJ2-7 | - | - | TRBV27 | TGTGCCAGCAGTTCTTTAAGGAGCTCCTACGAGCAGTACTTC | CASSSLRSSYEQYF
TRBJ1-5 | - | - | TRBV7-9 | TGTGCCAGCAGCTCGGGGAGTCAGCCCCAGCATTTT | CASSSGSQPQHF
TRBJ2-3 | - | once | TRBV18 | TGTGCCAGCTCACCGGGGTCCGGGTTCACAGATACGCAGTATTTT | CASSPGSGFTDTQYF
TRBJ1-5 | - | - | TRBV7-9 | TGTGCCAGCAGCCCATTGGGGGGGGATCAGCCCCAGCATTTT | CASSPLGGDQPQHF
TRBJ1-5 | - | - | TRBV28 | TGTGCCAGCAGTTTGGGGCAGCCCCAGCATTTT | CASSLGQPQHF
TRBJ1-5 | - | - | TRBV27 | TGTGCCAGCAGTTTATCGTTCAGCCAGAATAGCAATCAGCCCCAGCATTTT | CASSLSFSQNSNQPQHF
TRBJ2-1 | TRBD1 | once | TRBV6-5 | TGTGCCAGCACAGGGGGCTCCTACAATGAGCAGTTCTTC | CASTGGSYNEQFF
TRBJ1-1 | - | - | TRBV5-1 | TGCGCCAGCAGCTTGACACAGGGAGGAGCTTTCTTT | CASSLTQGGAFF
TRBJ1-1 | - | - | TRBV9 | TGTGCCAGCAGCTCGGGACTGGCGCGCCTGAACACTGAAGCTTTCTTT | CASSSGLARLNTEAFF
TRBJ1-5 | - | - | TRBV3-1/TRBV3-2 | TGTGCCAGCAGCCAAGATCTGAGCACAAATCAGCCCCAGCATTTT | CASSQDLSTNQPQHF
TRBJ1-5 | - | - | TRBV6-2/TRBV6-3 | TGTGCCAGCAGCCCCCTACCGGCGGGTGTTTATAGCAATCAGCCCCAGCATTTT | CASSPLPAGVYSNQPQHF
TRBJ1-1 | - | - | TRBV3-1/TRBV3-2 | TGTGCCAGCAGCTACGTCGCTGGGGCTGAAGCTTTCTTT | CASSYVAGAEAFF
TRBJ2-3 | - | - | TRBV3-1/TRBV3-2 | TGTGCCAGCAGCCAAGAGTCAACAGGGCGCACAGATACGCAGTATTTT | CASSQESTGRTDTQYF
TRBJ2-3 | TRBD2 | - | TRBV3-1/TRBV3-2 | TGTGCCAGCAGCCTCGGACGGGGACTAAACTCAGATACGCAGTATTTT | CASSLGRGLNSDTQYF
TRBJ2-2 | - | - | TRBV7-7 | TGTGCTAGCAGCTCGGGCCGACACTCCACCGGGGAGCTGTTTTTT | CASSSGRHSTGELFF
TRBJ2-3 | TRBD2 | - | TRBV20-1 | TGCAGTGCTAGTGAGACTAGCGCCAGCACAGATACGCAGTATTTT | CSASETSASTDTQYF
TRBJ1-1 | - | few | TRBV19 | TGTGGCACCGGTGGGGTGAGGGGCACTGAAGCTTTCTTT | CGTGGVRGTEAFF
TRBJ2-2 | TRBD1 | - | TRBV27 | TGTGCCAGCAACGGACAGGGTGGCAACACCGGGGAGCTGTTTTTT | CASNGQGGNTGELFF
TRBJ1-2 | - | once | TRBV6-2/TRBV6-3 | TGTGCCAGCAGTCCCGGACAGCCCTCGGGCTATGGCTACACCTTC | CASSPGQPSGYGYTF
TRBJ2-2 | - | - | TRBV5-6 | TGTGCCAGCAGCTTTGGGACACCGGAGCTGTTTTTT | CASSFGTPELFF
TRBJ1-5 | - | - | TRBV4-1 | TGCGCCAGCAGCCAAGAAGCGGGCAGCTCGACTACCTATAGCAATCAGCCCCAGCATTTT | CASSQEAGSSTTYSNQPQHF
TRBJ2-1 | TRBD1 | - | TRBV19 | TGTGCCAGTAGTATGCGGACAGGGAGCTCCTACAATGAGCAGTTCTTC | CASSMRTGSSYNEQFF
TRBJ1-2 | TRBD1 | few | TRBV12-5 | TGTGCTAGTGGTTTGTCAGGGGGCGCTGGCTACACCTTC | CASGLSGGAGYTF
TRBJ1-1 | - | - | TRBV5-1 | TGCGCCAGCAGCTCGGGTGGGGGGTTCGCTGAAGCTTTCTTT | CASSSGGGFAEAFF
TRBJ1-1 | - | - | TRBV4-1 | TGCGCCAGCAGCCAAGGTGTCCTGGGTAGGGCGAGGAACACTGAAGCTTTCTTT | CASSQGVLGRARNTEAFF
TRBJ1-5 | - | - | TRBV27 | TGTGCCAGCAGCCTAATCCGGGGGAGTCAGCCCCAGCATTTT | CASSLIRGSQPQHF
TRBJ2-7 | TRBD1 | once | TRBV11-2 | TGTGCCAGCAAGGGGGCCCCCTACGAGCAGTACTTC | CASKGAPYEQYF
TRBJ1-2 | TRBD1 | - | TRBV5-1 | TGCGCCAGCAGCTTGGGACAGGGGGCGGAAGGCTACACCTTC | CASSLGQGAEGYTF
TRBJ2-1 | TRBD2 | - | TRBV7-6 | TGTGCCAGCAGCCCGTGGAGGGTAGCGGGAGGGGGTGGAAATGAGCAGTTCTTC | CASSPWRVAGGGGNEQFF
TRBJ2-3 | - | - | TRBV6-5 | TGTGCCAGCAGTTACTTACGGTCAGATACGCAGTATTTT | CASSYLRSDTQYF
TRBJ2-1 | - | - | TRBV2 | TGTGCCAGCAAACCCCGAGACGGTAGCAATGAGCAGTTCTTC | CASKPRDGSNEQFF
TRBJ2-7 | - | - | TRBV11-3 | TGTGCCAGCAGCTTAAACTGGCACGAGCAGTACTTC | CASSLNWHEQYF
TRBJ2-1 | TRBD1 | - | TRBV7-2 | TGTGCCAGCAGCTTAGCCGGGACAGGGGAAAATGAGCAGTTCTTC | CASSLAGTGENEQFF
TRBJ2-1 | - | - | TRBV5-1 | TGCGCCAGCAGCTTGGGACCCTGGGGCGACAATGAGCAGTTCTTC | CASSLGPWGDNEQFF
TRBJ2-2 | TRBD2 | - | TRBV7-9 | TGTGCCAGCATGGCGGGGGCGAACACCGGGGAGCTGTTTTTT | CASMAGANTGELFF
TRBJ2-7 | - | - | TRBV6-5 | TGTGCCAGCAGCAGACAGGGGACTAGAGCCTACGAGCAGTACTTC | CASSRQGTRAYEQYF
TRBJ2-7 | - | - | TRBV19 | TGTGCCAGTAGTATCTACAGGTCCCCATACGAGCAGTACTTC | CASSIYRSPYEQYF
TRBJ2-7 | - | - | TRBV5-1 | TGCGCCAGCAGCTTGGATTACAGGGCGTACGAGCAGTACTTC | CASSLDYRAYEQYF
TRBJ2-6 | TRBD1 | few | TRBV29-1 | TGCAGCGTTGGACAGGGTGGTGGGGCCAACGTCCTGACTTTC | CSVGQGGGANVLTF
TRBJ1-2 | - | - | TRBV5-1 | TGCGCCAGCAGCGATGTAAGGAACTATGGCTACACCTTC | CASSDVRNYGYTF
TRBJ2-3 | - | - | TRBV5-1 | TGCGCCAGCAGCTTGGAGTCGGGATCTAGCACAGATACGCAGTATTTT | CASSLESGSSTDTQYF
TRBJ1-1 | TRBD1 | - | TRBV7-9 | TGTGCCAGCAGCACACAGGGGGCGGTTGAAGCTTTCTTT | CASSTQGAVEAFF
TRBJ2-1 | - | - | TRBV4-3 | TGCGCCAGCAGCCAAGATCTCGGAAGGGCCAAATACAATGAGCAGTTCTTC | CASSQDLGRAKYNEQFF
TRBJ2-7 | - | - | TRBV15 | TGTGCCACCAGCAGAGATCCGGCGCCATCCTACGAGCAGTACTTC | CATSRDPAPSYEQYF
TRBJ2-5 | - | - | TRBV5-4 | TGTGCCAGCAGCTTCCCGACCGGTCTGGCAACTCAAGAGACCCAGTACTTC | CASSFPTGLATQETQYF
TRBJ1-1 | - | - | TRBV6-5 | TGTGCCAGCAGTTACTCGAGCCCGGGACACGCATCGGCTTTCTTT | CASSYSSPGHASAFF
TRBJ2-1 | TRBD2 | - | TRBV7-3 | TGTGCCAGCAGCCTCATGGGGACTAGCAATGAGCAGTTCTTC | CASSLMGTSNEQFF
TRBJ1-1 | - | once | TRBV9 | TGTGCCAGCAGCCCCTGGGGGGGGCCCATGAACACTGAAGCTTTCTTT | CASSPWGGPMNTEAFF
TRBJ1-3 | - | - | TRBV5-4 | TGTGCCAGCAGCCTCTACGGGGCAGGTTCCGGAAACACCATATATTTT | CASSLYGAGSGNTIYF
TRBJ2-1 | - | - | TRBV28 | TGTGCCAGCAGTTTCAGTCAGGTTTTCTCCTACAATGAGCAGTTCTTC | CASSFSQVFSYNEQFF
TRBJ1-1 | - | few | TRBV6-5 | TGTGCCAGCAGTTACTCGAATGGCAGGAAGAACACTGAAGCTTTCTTT | CASSYSNGRKNTEAFF
TRBJ2-5 | - | - | TRBV7-6 | TGTGCCAGCAGCTCGATGACACCATCCAGACAAGAGACCCAGTACTTC | CASSSMTPSRQETQYF